This record covers a single T cell receptor beta chain. Data came from immunoSEQ multiplex PCR; TCRdb stores just in-frame clones and leaves some out. The data show more than 150,000 clones, about nine tenths seen once. The data stem from a study of T cell responses to AZD1222 COVID-19 vaccine. There are 13 residues in the CDR3. The V end was cut by 6 bases, the J end by 3 bases, with 11 bases between. The germline V gene encodes CDR1 MNHEY and CDR2 SVGAGI. This specimen was peripheral blood, taken on day 0 of AZD1222 vaccination. The gene calls are TRBV6-5 and TRBJ1-2; possibly TRBD1 for D (6 bases). This receptor was identified in an adult in good health. As DNA, the CDR3 is TGTGCCAGCAGGAGCAGGGGTGACTATGGCTACACCTTC. It yields the protein CASRSRGDYGYTF.